Below, 13 T cell receptor beta chains from the same sample are listed, as sequenced in a study of T cell responses to AZD1222 COVID-19 vaccine. Using immunoSEQ multiplex PCR, the repertoire was profiled, and TCRdb retains in-frame clones only, with some absent. The sample has some 160,000 clones, approximately 88% seen once. The sequencing used peripheral blood, collected 28 days after the second AZD1222 dose. Receptors were obtained from an adult who received the AZD1222 COVID-19 vaccine.

This clone was detected a few times. The chain combines TRBV29-1 with TRBJ2-5; 7 bases agree with TRBD1. V lost 5 bases to trimming and J lost 4 bases; unmatched junction nucleotides: 4. This CDR3 is 12 amino acids long. Per germline, CDR1 SQVTM and CDR2 ANQGSEA. The CDR3 protein is CSVQQGIETQYF. The CDR3 region has the DNA TGCAGCGTTCAACAGGGGATAGAGACCCAGTACTTC.

J is TRBJ1-1 and V is TRBV7-8; no firm D call. The CDR3 has 14 amino acids. Trimming stripped 5 bases from V and 1 base from J, with 11 bases between. CDR1 SGHVS and CDR2 FQNEAQ come from the germline V gene. CDR3 residues: CASSPTRTNTEAFF. The DNA of the CDR3 is TGTGCCAGCAGCCCAACCCGAACGAACACTGAAGCTTTCTTT. The whole variable domain, remainder taken from reference TRBV7-8 and TRBJ1-1, is GAGVSQSPRYKVAKRGQDVALRCDPISGHVSLFWYQQALGQGPEFLTYFQNEAQLDKSGLPSDRFFAERPEGSVSTLKIQRTQQEDSAVYLCASSPTRTNTEAFFGQGTRLTVV.

The CDR3 sequence: CSVAGMYGYTF. The CDR3 DNA reads TGCAGCGTTGCAGGGATGTATGGCTACACCTTC. The V and J genes are TRBV29-1 and TRBJ1-2; TRBD1 is a possible D gene (5 bases). The CDR3 sequence is 11 residues long. V lost 4 bases, J lost 5 bases, and 8 bases lay in between. Per the germline V gene, CDR1 is SQVTM and CDR2 is ANQGSEA.

The rearrangement uses TRBV27 and TRBJ2-5; a possible D gene is TRBD2 (7 bases). CDR3 length equals 15 residues. The germline V and J ends were trimmed by 0 bases and 1 base, with 9 bases remaining between them. The germline V gene has CDR1 MNHEY and CDR2 SMNVEV (reference sequence). As DNA, the CDR3 is TGTGCCAGCAGTTTATCGCGGGGGCCCCAAGAGACCCAGTACTTC. Residues: CASSLSRGPQETQYF.

The gene calls are TRBV12-3 or TRBV12-4 and TRBJ1-2; a possible D gene is TRBD1 (5 bases). Between the trimmed V and J ends, which lost 3 bases and 8 bases, there was a span of 10 bases. This CDR3 is 12 amino acids long. CDR3 sequence (DNA): TGTGCCAGCAGTTTTGGGACGGCCGGCTACACCTTC. Amino acid sequence: CASSFGTAGYTF.

J is TRBJ1-2 and V is TRBV5-1; no firm D call. The CDR3 loop spans 14 amino acids. The V end was cut by 5 bases, the J end by 0 bases, with 11 bases between. Germline-derived CDR1 and CDR2 are SGHRS and YFSETQ. The CDR3 protein is CASRLASTNYGYTF. Written as DNA, the CDR3 is TGCGCCAGCAGACTGGCCAGCACTAACTATGGCTACACCTTC.

The V gene is TRBV7-9, the J gene TRBJ1-1, with a possible D match to TRBD1 (5 bases). Per the germline V gene, CDR1 is SEHNR and CDR2 is FQNEAQ (reference sequence). The CDR3 has 13 residues. Trimming removed 5 bases at V and 6 bases at J, with 13 bases between. The CDR3 nucleotides read TGTGCCAGCAGCCCCGATACCAGGGCTGAAGCTTTCTTT. It codes for CASSPDTRAEAFF.

The chain is built from TRBV10-3 and TRBJ2-7; D remains ambiguous. The CDR3 totals 14 residues. Trimming left V 4 bases short and J 2 bases short, with 12 bases between. Germline CDR1 reads ENHRY; CDR2 reads SYGVKD. The CDR3 sequence: CAISVKGPTYEQYF. CDR3 sequence (DNA): TGTGCCATCAGTGTAAAGGGTCCCACCTACGAGCAGTACTTC.

V is TRBV4-1 and J is TRBJ1-6; no reliable D call. This CDR3 comprises 13 residues. The ends were cut back, 1 base at V and 8 bases at J, with 6 bases in the middle. Germline CDR1 and CDR2: MGHRA and YSYEKL. CDR3 bases: TGCGCCAGCAGCCAAGGCGGGGATTCACCCCTCCACTTT. Amino acids: CASSQGGDSPLHF.

This clone is a singleton in its sample. The V gene is TRBV2, the J gene TRBJ2-7; D perhaps matches TRBD1 (5 bases). Germline V lookup: CDR1 SNHLY, CDR2 FYNNEI. The V end lost 5 bases, the J end lost 3 bases, and 8 bases lay between the germline ends. The CDR3 spans 12 residues. The CDR3 DNA follows: TGTGCCAGCAGTTTCCAGGGCTACGAGCAGTACTTC. It translates to CASSFQGYEQYF.

The genes are TRBV6-5 and TRBJ2-7, with a weak D call TRBD1 (5 bases). Germline V CDR1 and CDR2: MNHEY, SVGAGI. V gave up 2 bases and J gave up 4 bases, with 15 bases separating them. The CDR3 runs 15 residues. CDR3 in amino acids: CASSYDRSGPYEQYF. CDR3 coding DNA: TGTGCCAGCAGTTACGATCGTTCAGGGCCTTACGAGCAGTACTTC.

The CDR3 DNA reads as TGTGCCAGCAGCTCCCTCCGGGGTCATTGGGGCTACACCTTC. Protein: CASSSLRGHWGYTF. This chain joins TRBV11-2 and TRBJ1-2; D gene unclear. V was trimmed by 4 bases and J by 8 bases, leaving 17 bases between them. This CDR3 is built from 14 residues. Germline V gene data show CDR1 as SGHAT and CDR2 as FQNNGV.

V usage is TRBV7-9 and J usage is TRBJ1-1; D is perhaps TRBD1 (5 bases). CDR3 size: 15 residues. Trimming left V 5 bases short and J 0 bases short, with 13 bases between. The germline CDR1 and CDR2 sequences are SEHNR and FQNEAQ (reference sequence). The CDR3 sequence is CASSPLGLMNTEAFF. The CDR3 bases are TGTGCCAGCAGCCCTTTGGGGCTGATGAACACTGAAGCTTTCTTT.